This T cell receptor (beta chain) stems from a study of blood T cell repertoires in COVID-19. This CDR3 is 14 amino acids long. Germline CDR1 MNHEY, CDR2 SMNVEV (reference sequence). Deletions cut 7 bases from V and 4 bases from J, with 16 bases between. This clone was found a few times. Method: immunoSEQ multiplex PCR; TCRdb's copy keeps in-frame clones and lacks some. The data show around 170,000 clones, 74% seen once. This chain joins TRBV27 and TRBJ2-5; maybe TRBD1 (5 bases). The receptor comes from a woman of 80 years or more with acute or convalescent COVID-19. Sequenced input: peripheral blood. The CDR3 here is CASKIQGHGETQYF. For the CDR3, the DNA is TGTGCCAGCAAGATTCAGGGTCACGGAGAGACCCAGTACTTC.